This TCR beta chain was retrieved from a study of a mutant IDH1 vaccine in newly diagnosed glioma. Study context: Sex among treated patients split about 62% male, about 40% female; mean age was approximately 40 years. The study's findings and limits: There were vaccine-induced immune responses in more than 85% of the patients.

A note on this clone: Its antigen is still unknown.

Sequenced by immunoSEQ multiplex PCR; TCRdb stores in-frame clones only, minus some. The table lists some 130,000 clones, about 80% of them singletons, with 5.5% in the top ten. Documented time point: week 11, during vaccination. All doses held 300 ug of mutant IDH1 20-mer peptide, with topical imiquimod. The TCR comes from a man aged 40-49 years with glioma. Material: PBMCs, obtained from a glioma patient whose treatment included an IDH1 peptide vaccine.

CDR3 amino acids: CAIRRGANNSPLHF. CDR3 DNA sequence: TGTGCCATCAGGAGGGGGGCGAATAATTCACCCCTCCACTTT. The chain links TRBV10-3 to TRBJ1-6; weak D call: TRBD1 (6 bases). The CDR3 is made up of 14 amino acids. V lost 6 bases, J lost 5 bases, and 11 bases lay in between. Germline V gene sequence: CDR1 ENHRY, CDR2 SYGVKD.